This TCR beta chain was profiled in a study of OX40 agonist ivuxolimab in advanced cancers. The data were produced by immunoSEQ multiplex PCR, yet TCRdb's version contains in-frame clones alone and is incomplete. The sample lists about 68,000 clones; over 80% were seen once. The V and J ends lost 7 bases and 5 bases respectively, with 14 bases between them. The CDR3 runs to 14 residues. CDR1 SGHTA and CDR2 FQGTGA come from the germline V gene. The sequences come from CD4+ or CD8+ T cells sorted from blood, collected in a trial of the OX40 agonist ivuxolimab. This receptor was taken from an adult with an advanced solid tumor such as melanoma, head and neck, liver or kidney cancer. The chain employs TRBV7-3 and TRBJ2-2; D perhaps matches TRBD1 (5 bases). DNA for the CDR3: TGTGCCAGCAAAGGACAAGGTCAAACCGGGGAGCTGTTTTTT. Translating it yields CASKGQGQTGELFF.